Each of the 9 T cell receptor beta chains below was sequenced from the same sample in a study of OX40 agonist ivuxolimab in advanced cancers. TCRdb's table, derived via immunoSEQ multiplex PCR, lists solely in-frame clones and lacks some. The sample has 79,000 or so clones, 75% to 85% seen once. The material was CD4+ or CD8+ T cells sorted from blood, obtained in a trial of the OX40 agonist ivuxolimab. Receptors originate from an adult with an advanced solid tumor such as melanoma, head and neck, liver or kidney cancer.

The chain carries TRBV4-1 and TRBJ2-2; the match to TRBD2 covers 13 bases. The CDR3 extends over 18 amino acids. Unmatched junction bases numbered 4, after V lost 1 base and J lost 2 bases. Germline values: CDR1 MGHRA, CDR2 YSYEKL. The CDR3 spells CASSQGTSGGRNTGELFF. CDR3 DNA sequence: TGCGCCAGCAGCCAAGGGACTAGCGGGGGCAGAAACACCGGGGAGCTGTTTTTT.

This clone turned up a few times. The genes are TRBV6-6 and TRBJ1-3; 7 nucleotides align to TRBD1. This CDR3 region has 14 residues. The V and J ends lost 8 bases and 4 bases, in that order; junction bases with no gene match: 8. Germline CDR1 reads MNHNY; CDR2 reads SVGAGI (reference sequence). The DNA for the CDR3 is TGTGCCAGCGGGCCGGGGGGACAGGGAAACACCATATATTTT. It codes for CASGPGGQGNTIYF.

The chain employs TRBV19 and TRBJ1-5; 9 bases map to TRBD1. Germline V gene data show CDR1 as LNHDA and CDR2 as SQIVND (reference sequence). V gave up 8 bases and J gave up 2 bases; unmatched junction bases: 10. The CDR3 totals 16 residues. CDR3: CASQGQGRLGNQPQHF. The DNA of the CDR3 is TGTGCCAGTCAGGGACAGGGACGTTTAGGCAATCAGCCCCAGCATTTT.

The rearrangement joins TRBV5-1 to TRBJ1-2; 7 bases match TRBD1. Germline-derived CDR1 and CDR2 are SGHRS and YFSETQ. The CDR3 runs to 17 residues. The junction had 13 bases not matched to a gene; V was cut back by 3 bases and J by 2 bases. The CDR3 here is CASSSHRGQTTNYGYTF. Written as DNA, the CDR3 is TGCGCCAGCAGCTCCCACAGGGGACAGACTACCAACTATGGCTACACCTTC.

The chain employs TRBV7-2 and TRBJ1-2, with D perhaps TRBD1 (5 bases). CDR1 is SGHTA, CDR2 FQGNSA, per germline. CDR3 length: 17 amino acids. Trimming removed 1 base from V and 1 base from J, with 16 bases in between. The CDR3 loop reads CASSLGGTLRGNYGYTF. CDR3 nucleotides: TGTGCCAGCAGCTTAGGGGGGACCCTTCGGGGTAACTATGGCTACACCTTC.

The gene calls are TRBV27 and TRBJ1-6, with D possibly matching TRBD1 (5 bases). The CDR3 covers 15 residues. Trimming removed 4 bases at V and 4 bases at J, with 11 bases between. Germline CDR1 is MNHEY and CDR2 is SMNVEV (reference sequence). The CDR3, as DNA: TGTGCCAGCAGTTACCGACAGTCATATAATTCACCCCTCCACTTT. Its translation is CASSYRQSYNSPLHF.

The CDR3 DNA sequence: TGTGCCAGCAGCCAAGATAGGGCTAGCGGGGGCCGGGTTACCGGGGAGCTGTTTTTT. Translated: CASSQDRASGGRVTGELFF. The chain links TRBV4-2 to TRBJ2-2; TRBD2 matches at 10 bases. Germline V gives CDR1 LGHNA, CDR2 YNFKEQ. The V gene end was trimmed by 0 bases and the J gene end by 5 bases; junction bases not matched to a gene: 12. CDR3 length: 19 amino acids.

V gene TRBV27 combines with J gene TRBJ2-3, with 11 bases matching TRBD2. The CDR3 totals 15 residues. V gave up 5 bases and J gave up 6 bases; unmatched junction bases: 7. Germline values: CDR1 MNHEY, CDR2 SMNVEV (reference sequence). For the CDR3, the DNA is TGTGCCAGCAGTCCATTAGCGGGGGGGCCTGATACGCAGTATTTT. Its translation is CASSPLAGGPDTQYF.

This clone was recorded once. The chain joins TRBV5-1 to TRBJ1-2; the D gene is possibly TRBD1 (6 bases). The CDR3 is 12 amino acids. The ends were cut back, 0 bases at V and 6 bases at J, with 6 bases in the middle. Looked up from germline, CDR1 is SGHRS and CDR2 is YFSETQ. The CDR3 loop is CASSLGGHGYTF. CDR3 nucleotides: TGCGCCAGCAGCTTGGGGGGGCATGGCTACACCTTC.